The table lists the clone carrying this TCR beta chain with a few counts. Its antigen is not identified. Germline V gene data show CDR1 as MGHDK and CDR2 as SYGVNS. The CDR3 is 14 amino acids. With 4 bases removed from V and 4 bases from J, the gap between germline ends came to 12 bases. TCRdb itself ran the 5' RACE reads through MiXCR, one entry per CDR3 protein. The table records roughly 690,000 distinct CDR3 sequences, 21% of them present only once. This record comes from a study of identical twins. Study findings and constraints: When twins shared out-of-frame alpha sequences, those sequences had excess low generation probability.

This same sample was also part of a study on T cells expressing NK-cell markers.

This chain connects TRBV25-1 to TRBJ2-3; possible D gene TRBD2, 5 bases. Sample: PBMCs. The TCR comes from a woman between 18 and 29 years old in good health. The CDR3 nucleotides are TGTGCCAGCAGTGCGGGGAGAAGGGCAGATACGCAGTATTTT. Its translation: CASSAGRRADTQYF.